This T cell receptor (beta chain) was captured by sequencing in a study of cytomegalovirus exposure and HLA in healthy donors. Study-wide points: Earlier analysis looked at TCR beta V segments, and most were productive about 87% or about 30% of the time. In a later analysis, at a false discovery rate of 0.05, approximately 16,000 TCR beta sequences were associated with HLA alleles. The study put 150 or so TCR beta chains on its list as cytomegalovirus-associated.

PCR involved 60 Vbeta and 13 Jbeta primers. Measured with immunoSEQ multiplex PCR; TCRdb has only the in-frame clones, and not every one. The data show around 200,000 clones, with roughly 85% seen just once and approximately 1.8% held by the top ten. V gave up 5 bases and J gave up 0 bases, with 8 bases separating them. The CDR3 totals 13 residues. The germline V gene has CDR1 SGHTA and CDR2 FQGNSA. In the case of this clone: Its antigen remains unidentified.

The chain links TRBV7-2 to TRBJ2-7; D is unclear. The sample consisted of PBMCs. This clonotype was sampled from a male donor in good health and CMV-seronegative. The CDR3 DNA is TGTGCCAGCAGCCTCACAAGCTCCTACGAGCAGTACTTC. This codes for CASSLTSSYEQYF.